The 3 T cell receptor beta chains listed next were all sequenced from one sample in a study of T cell repertoires in aging, cancer and after chemotherapy. The template was genomic DNA from peripheral blood, not RNA. Multiplex touch-down PCR with TRB-A/B primers amplified rearranged V-D-J TRB sequences. TCRdb called the multiplex PCR reads again in MiXCR, with one record for every CDR3 protein. The sample includes roughly 1,400 distinct CDR3 sequences, just over 20% of them seen just once. The sequenced sample consisted of blood. The receptors shown here come from a human donor with a solid tumor.

In its sample, this clonotype is medium-sized. The chain combines TRBV18 with TRBJ2-7, with TRBD2 identical over 7 bases. Germline CDR1 and CDR2: KGHSH and LQKENI. This CDR3 is built from 16 residues. V dropped 8 bases and J dropped 0; count of bases not matched to a gene: 13. CDR3 DNA: TGTGCCAGCCACAATGGGGGGGGACTTACCTCCTACGAGCAGTACGTC. Translating it yields CASHNGGGLTSYEQYV.

This clonotype is medium-sized. The V and J genes are TRBV19 and TRBJ2-3; D ambiguous. With 4 bases removed from V and 4 bases from J, the gap between germline ends came to 27 bases. Per the germline V gene, CDR1 is LNHDA and CDR2 is SQIVND (reference sequence). The CDR3 has 19 amino acids. This chain's CDR3 is CASSTTGPFSPTKADTQYF. CDR3 nucleotides: TGTGCCAGTAGTACAACTGGGCCCTTCAGCCCAACAAAGGCAGATACGCAGTATTTT.

The chain links TRBV5-1 to TRBJ2-3, with TRBD2 matching over 7 bases. The V gene's germline CDR1 is SGHRS and CDR2 YFSETQ. After removal of 7 bases from V and 3 bases from J, the junction contained 11 bases not matched to a gene. This CDR3 contains 15 residues. The CDR3 sequence: CASALAGRGTDTQYF. Written as DNA, the CDR3 is TGCGCCAGCGCCCTTGCTGGGAGGGGAACAGATACGCAGTATTTT.